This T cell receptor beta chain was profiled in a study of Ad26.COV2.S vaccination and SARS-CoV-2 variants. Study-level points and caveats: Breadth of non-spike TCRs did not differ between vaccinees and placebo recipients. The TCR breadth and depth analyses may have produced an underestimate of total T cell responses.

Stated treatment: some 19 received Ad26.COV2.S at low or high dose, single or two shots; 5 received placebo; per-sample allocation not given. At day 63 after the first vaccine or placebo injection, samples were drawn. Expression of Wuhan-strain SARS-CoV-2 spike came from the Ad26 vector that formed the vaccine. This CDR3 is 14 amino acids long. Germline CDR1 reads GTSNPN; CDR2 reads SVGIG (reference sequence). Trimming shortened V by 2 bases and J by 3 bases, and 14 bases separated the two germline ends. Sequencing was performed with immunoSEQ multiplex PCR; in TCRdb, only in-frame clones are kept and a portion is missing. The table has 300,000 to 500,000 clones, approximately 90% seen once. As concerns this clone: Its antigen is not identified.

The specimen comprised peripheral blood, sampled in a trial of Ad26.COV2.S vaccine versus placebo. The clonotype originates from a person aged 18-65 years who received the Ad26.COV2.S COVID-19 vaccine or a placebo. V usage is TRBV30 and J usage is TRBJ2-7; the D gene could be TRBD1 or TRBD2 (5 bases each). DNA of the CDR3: TGTGCCTGGAGTCGTCAGGGAGTTGTCTACGAGCAGTACTTC. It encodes CAWSRQGVVYEQYF. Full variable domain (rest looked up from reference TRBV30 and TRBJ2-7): SQTIHQWPATLVQPVGSPLSLECTVEGTSNPNLYWYRQAAGRGLQLLFYSVGIGQISSEVPQNLSASRPQDRQFILSSKKLLLSDSGFYLCAWSRQGVVYEQYFGPGTRLTVT.